This is a list of T cell receptor beta chains from one sample in a study of OX40 agonist ivuxolimab in advanced cancers. TCRdb's table, derived via immunoSEQ multiplex PCR, lists solely in-frame clones and lacks some. The data show fewer than 25,000 clones, around 80% seen once. Sequenced here: CD4+ or CD8+ T cells sorted from blood, sampled in a trial of the OX40 agonist ivuxolimab. The receptors were gathered from an adult with an advanced solid tumor such as melanoma, head and neck, liver or kidney cancer. Both conserved end residues are trimmed from each CDR3. D genes are given only for firm matches.

d_call: .; v_call: TRBV9; j_call: TRBJ1-5; cdr3_length: 13; cdr3_aa: ASSVDLGGNQPQH
d_call: .; v_call: TRBV4-3; j_call: TRBJ2-1; cdr3_length: 12; cdr3_aa: ASSRGPSYNEQF
d_call: .; v_call: TRBV19; j_call: TRBJ2-2; cdr3_length: 11; cdr3_aa: AVQTSGTGELF
d_call: TRBD1; v_call: TRBV5-4; j_call: TRBJ1-1; cdr3_length: 14; cdr3_aa: ASSLAPVTGYTEAF
d_call: TRBD1; v_call: TRBV6-4; j_call: TRBJ2-2; cdr3_length: 14; cdr3_aa: ASSPRTGGDTGELF
d_call: .; v_call: TRBV10-3; j_call: TRBJ2-7; cdr3_length: 13; cdr3_aa: AIRGSGSNPYEQY
d_call: .; v_call: TRBV6-6; j_call: TRBJ1-1; cdr3_length: 10; cdr3_aa: ASSYPQAEAF
d_call: .; v_call: TRBV2; j_call: TRBJ2-3; cdr3_length: 11; cdr3_aa: ASSPDNTDTQY
d_call: TRBD2; v_call: TRBV11-2; j_call: TRBJ2-5; cdr3_length: 12; cdr3_aa: ASSSTSPRETQY
d_call: .; v_call: TRBV6-6; j_call: TRBJ1-2; cdr3_length: 12; cdr3_aa: ASSYSPGAGGYT
d_call: .; v_call: TRBV9; j_call: TRBJ1-6; cdr3_length: 14; cdr3_aa: ASSVGGSSYNSPLH
d_call: .; v_call: TRBV10-3; j_call: TRBJ2-3; cdr3_length: 11; cdr3_aa: AIRSLEADTQY
d_call: TRBD2; v_call: TRBV6-4; j_call: TRBJ2-1; cdr3_length: 12; cdr3_aa: ASSDLAGGNEQF
d_call: .; v_call: TRBV4-2; j_call: TRBJ2-7; cdr3_length: 11; cdr3_aa: ASSQRAGDEQY
d_call: .; v_call: TRBV11-2; j_call: TRBJ2-3; cdr3_length: 12; cdr3_aa: ASSFEAGTDTQY
d_call: TRBD2; v_call: TRBV15; j_call: TRBJ2-7; cdr3_length: 15; cdr3_aa: ATSRGASGSLGDEQY
d_call: .; v_call: TRBV5-5; j_call: TRBJ2-7; cdr3_length: 11; cdr3_aa: ASMWQSSYEQY
d_call: .; v_call: TRBV9; j_call: TRBJ2-1; cdr3_length: 14; cdr3_aa: ASSERGLAPYNEQF
d_call: .; v_call: TRBV19; j_call: TRBJ1-6; cdr3_length: 10; cdr3_aa: ASSIDWGALH
d_call: .; v_call: TRBV6-1; j_call: TRBJ1-3; cdr3_length: 13; cdr3_aa: ASSERTASGNTIY
d_call: TRBD2; v_call: TRBV10-1; j_call: TRBJ2-1; cdr3_length: 15; cdr3_aa: ASSVGLAGQPYNEQF
d_call: .; v_call: TRBV4-1; j_call: TRBJ2-2; cdr3_length: 13; cdr3_aa: ASSRLGQNTGELF
d_call: .; v_call: TRBV19; j_call: TRBJ2-1; cdr3_length: 14; cdr3_aa: ASSSTGQSSYNEQF
d_call: TRBD2; v_call: TRBV4-1; j_call: TRBJ2-3; cdr3_length: 13; cdr3_aa: ASSRLAGETDTQY
d_call: TRBD1; v_call: TRBV9; j_call: TRBJ2-7; cdr3_length: 12; cdr3_aa: ASSVGDRFYEQY
d_call: .; v_call: TRBV11-2; j_call: TRBJ2-1; cdr3_length: 13; cdr3_aa: ASSLEFGRYNEQF
d_call: .; v_call: TRBV9; j_call: TRBJ2-7; cdr3_length: 11; cdr3_aa: ASSVGHRGEQY